The source of this T cell receptor beta chain is a study of metastatic and nonmetastatic thyroid tumors. Turning to the study itself: The comparison covered peripheral blood and tumor or nodule tissue in malignant and benign thyroid patients.

MiXCR re-clonotyped the PCR reads for TCRdb. The sample consists of about 27,000 clones, 15% of them appearing once. No treatment of any kind had been given to any patient before thyroid surgery. Looked up from germline, CDR1 is SGHTS and CDR2 is YDEGEE. Trimming pared 3 bases from V and 1 base from J, leaving 16 bases between. The CDR3 length is 16 residues. The clonotype originates from a male donor with papillary thyroid cancer or a benign thyroid nodule (not recorded which). Some clones in this sample may be carry-over from other donors' samples. This chain links TRBV5-8 with TRBJ2-5; TRBD1 might be the D (6 bases). Sequenced sample: blood. This chain's CDR3 is CASSSLWTAVQETQYF. In nucleotides, the CDR3 is TGTGCCAGCAGCTCCCTGTGGACAGCCGTCCAAGAGACCCAGTACTTC.